The sequence of this T cell receptor (beta chain) was determined in a study of T-cell memory formation after mild COVID-19. Study at large: TCR clusters were mostly donor specific.

Each CDR3 protein gets one entry after TCRdb re-called the 5' RACE reads with MiXCR. The data show almost 45,000 distinct CDR3 sequences, roughly 6.6% seen once. At least ten counts were recorded for this clonotype. Its antigen is unknown. Germline CDR1 and CDR2: DFQATT and SNEGSKA (reference sequence). The V gene end was trimmed by 3 bases and the J gene end by 5 bases; junction bases not matched to a gene: 7. The length of the CDR3 is 14 residues. Study conclusions and caveats: CD4+ contracting clones were mainly CM and EM; CD8+ ones, EMRA.

The sequenced sample consisted of PBMCs or a T cell subset sorted from them (not recorded which). This rearrangement joins TRBV20-1 to TRBJ2-7; TRBD2 matches 10 bases. The receptor was derived from an adult who had mild COVID-19 (a few samples of this study predate the infection). Cell type and time point are not known. CDR3 sequence reads: CSASRTSGGNEQYF. CDR3 DNA: TGCAGTGCTAGCCGGACTAGCGGAGGGAACGAGCAGTACTTC.